This passage covers 23 T cell receptor beta chains from one sample sequenced in a study of vaccination and CD4 T cells after COVID-19. Scientists ran DNA taken from cultured CD4+ T cells through the Oncomine TCR Beta short-read assay for sequencing. TCRdb reanalysed the PCR reads using MiXCR and keeps one entry per CDR3 protein. The table lists roughly 8,900 distinct CDR3 sequences, roughly three fifths of them singletons, with less than 40% in the top ten. Their target antigens are unknown. Treatment in this sample: approximately nine-day PBMC culture with coronavirus spike peptide pools or control peptides (ViraFEST assay). Sequenced material: CD4+ T cells from blood, cultured in vitro. All receptors derive from a human donor who had recovered from COVID-19.

This clonotype appeared a few times. The chain carries TRBV10-3 and TRBJ1-1, with 9 bases that match TRBD1. The junction had 6 bases not matched to a gene; V was cut back by 2 bases and J by 11 bases. The CDR3 consists of 13 residues. Per germline, CDR1 ENHRY and CDR2 SYGVKD. In DNA, the CDR3 is TGTGCCATCAGTGAGCCGAGGGACAGGGAGGCTTTCTTT. Encoded protein: CAISEPRDREAFF.

The gene calls are TRBV28 and TRBJ1-2; 9 nucleotides match TRBD1. CDR3 size: 13 residues. With 3 bases clipped from V and 8 bases from J, the junction kept 4 bases outside the gene matches. Germline loops: CDR1 MDHEN, CDR2 SYDVKM. The CDR3 nucleotides are TGTGCCAGCAGTTTGGGACAGGGTAAAGGCTACACCTTC. This codes for CASSLGQGKGYTF.

This clonotype has a handful of counts. This sequence joins TRBV19 and TRBJ1-1, with a tentative D call TRBD1 (6 bases). This CDR3 spans 16 amino acids. Germline CDR1 LNHDA, CDR2 SQIVND (reference sequence). V lost 4 bases, J lost 1 base, and 16 bases lay in between. This CDR3 is CASSTTGSLSNTEAFF. CDR3 nucleotides: TGTGCCAGTAGTACGACAGGTAGCCTCTCGAACACTGAAGCTTTCTTT.

In this sample, this clonotype turned up once. The chain has TRBV19 and TRBJ2-3; 8 bases map to TRBD2. The junction had 12 bases not matched to a gene; V was cut back by 3 bases and J by 4 bases. The length of the CDR3 is 17 residues. The germline V gene has CDR1 LNHDA and CDR2 SQIVND (reference sequence). CDR3 nucleotide sequence: TGTGCCAGTAGTATCTCCCCCCCGGGAGGGGGGGCAGATACGCAGTATTTT. This gives the protein CASSISPPGGGADTQYF. Full variable domain (missing parts from reference TRBV19 and TRBJ2-3): DGGITQSPKYLFRKEGQNVTLSCEQNLNHDAMYWYRQDPGQGLRLIYYSQIVNDFQKGDIAEGYSVSREKKESFPLTVTSAQKNPTAFYLCASSISPPGGGADTQYFGPGTRLTVL.

The chain uses TRBV6-2 or TRBV6-3 and TRBJ1-1; unclear D gene. The CDR3 has 16 amino acids. V dropped 2 bases and J dropped 1 base, with 14 bases sitting between them. Looked up from germline, CDR1 is MNHEY and CDR2 is SVGEGT. The CDR3: CASSYADGPGNTEAFF. CDR3 DNA: TGTGCCAGCAGTTACGCGGACGGCCCCGGGAACACTGAAGCTTTCTTT.

The J gene is TRBJ2-7, the V gene TRBV20-1; 9 bases are a match to TRBD1. V gave up 3 bases and J gave up 4 bases; unmatched junction bases: 10. This CDR3 has 15 residues. Germline CDR1 reads DFQATT; CDR2 reads SNEGSKA (reference sequence). This CDR3 is CSARSHRGLGYEQYF. The CDR3 DNA sequence: TGCAGTGCTAGGTCCCACAGGGGGCTAGGGTACGAGCAGTACTTC.

CDR3 residues: CASSAGPQRPHYEQYF. For the CDR3, the DNA is TGTGCCAGCAGTGCGGGCCCTCAACGACCACATTACGAGCAGTACTTC. The chain uses TRBV2 and TRBJ2-7; D not certain. V was trimmed by 4 bases and J by 4 bases, leaving 20 bases between them. Germline V lookup: CDR1 SNHLY, CDR2 FYNNEI. CDR3 length equals 16 residues.

The V call is TRBV24-1, the J call TRBJ2-1; D may be TRBD2 (5 bases). The CDR3 runs 13 residues. From germline, CDR1 is KGHDR and CDR2 SFDVKD. V was trimmed by 1 base and J by 6 bases, leaving 6 bases between them. The CDR3 loop reads CATSDFGLNEQFF. CDR3 in DNA: TGTGCCACCAGTGATTTCGGACTCAATGAGCAGTTCTTC.

J is TRBJ1-1 and V is TRBV7-2; TRBD1 matches at 8 bases. The CDR3 covers 16 residues. From germline, CDR1 is SGHTA and CDR2 FQGNSA. J was trimmed by 1 base and V by 5 bases; bases with no gene match: 9. CDR3 sequence (DNA): TGTGCCAGCAGCCCTAGGTTGGGACAGGCGAACACTGAAGCTTTCTTT. Translation gives CASSPRLGQANTEAFF.

V usage is TRBV11-3 and J usage is TRBJ2-1, with D unresolved. V was shortened by 1 base and J by 8 bases, with 9 bases between the two germline ends. The CDR3 consists of 13 residues. Germline V CDR1 and CDR2: SGHNT, YENEEA. DNA of the CDR3: TGTGCCAGCAGCTTAGTACGGACGGATGAGCAGTTCTTC. It is translated as CASSLVRTDEQFF. Filled out from reference TRBV11-3 and TRBJ2-1, the complete variable domain reads EAGVVQSPRYKIIEKKQPVAFWCNPISGHNTLYWYLQNLGQGPELLIRYENEEAVDDSQLPKDRFSAERLKGVDSTLKIQPAELGDSAVYLCASSLVRTDEQFFGPGTRLTVL.

About this clonotype: Since the CDR3 does not end with the conserved phenylalanine or tryptophan, this likely comes from a read error. This rearrangement joins TRBV27 to TRBJ1-2, with 9 bases identical to TRBD1. V gave up 6 bases and J gave up 1 base; unmatched junction bases: 3. The germline gives CDR1 MNHEY, CDR2 SMNVEV (reference sequence). This CDR3 comprises 14 residues. Here the CDR3 reads CASRRQGVNYGYTY. The CDR3 DNA sequence: TGTGCCAGCAGACGACAGGGGGTTAACTATGGCTACACCTAC.

V and J are TRBV27 and TRBJ2-5; D is perhaps TRBD1 or TRBD2 (7 bases each). Germline V CDR1 and CDR2: MNHEY, SMNVEV (reference sequence). This CDR3 comprises 16 residues. Trimming removed 0 bases from V and 2 bases from J, with 13 bases in between. CDR3 DNA: TGTGCCAGCAGTTTATCATCCCAGGGGGGGCAAGAGACCCAGTACTTC. This encodes CASSLSSQGGQETQYF.

This clonotype appeared a few times. The chain uses TRBV2 and TRBJ1-5; possible D gene TRBD1, 5 bases. This CDR3 has 14 residues. Germline lookup yields CDR1 SNHLY and CDR2 FYNNEI. Trimming left V 5 bases short and J 1 base short, with 9 bases between. CDR3 nucleotides: TGTGCCAGCAGTCGGCCAGGGAGCAATCAGCCCCAGCATTTT. Its translation is CASSRPGSNQPQHF.

The J gene is TRBJ2-2, the V gene TRBV7-8; 7 bases match TRBD1. After removal of 5 bases from V and 5 bases from J, the junction contained 11 bases not matched to a gene. This CDR3 comprises 16 residues. The germline V gene has CDR1 SGHVS and CDR2 FQNEAQ. The CDR3, as DNA: TGTGCCAGCAGCCTAGGAACTACAGGGGCTACCGGGGAGCTGTTTTTT. It is translated as CASSLGTTGATGELFF.

The V call is TRBV6-1, the J call TRBJ2-2, with TRBD2 matching 10 bases. The germline V gene encodes CDR1 MNHNS and CDR2 SASEGT. The CDR3 loop spans 19 amino acids. The V segment lost 5 bases and the J segment 0 bases; nucleotides outside the gene matches: 12. The CDR3 reads CASSRSSGSTPANTGELFF. For the CDR3, the DNA is TGTGCCAGCAGTAGATCTAGCGGGAGTACCCCCGCGAACACCGGGGAGCTGTTTTTT.

In this sample, this clonotype turned up a few times. Relative to the germline gene, one junction end is altered; a read error may explain this. This chain joins TRBV6-5 and TRBJ2-3; the D is unclear. The CDR3 spans 16 residues. Germline CDR1 and CDR2: MNHEY and SVGAGI. CDR3 in DNA: TGTGCCACCAGTTATCAGGCAGACTCTAGCACAGATACGCAGTATTTT. Its translation: CATSYQADSSTDTQYF.

The gene calls are TRBV6-5 and TRBJ2-2; D is perhaps TRBD1 (6 bases). V was cut by 6 bases and J by 3 bases, with 11 bases left in between. CDR1 is MNHEY, CDR2 SVGAGI, per germline. This CDR3 has 14 residues. The CDR3 DNA sequence: TGTGCCAGCAGGTACAGGGTCGACACCGGGGAGCTGTTTTTT. Translating it yields CASRYRVDTGELFF.

The chain recombines TRBV5-1 with TRBJ2-7; 9 bases map to TRBD2. Germline lookup yields CDR1 SGHRS and CDR2 YFSETQ. J gave up 2 bases and V 4 bases, and 10 bases lay outside the gene matches. The CDR3 runs 16 residues. CDR3 nucleotide sequence: TGCGCCAGCAGCGCACTAGCGGGTGGCGCGCCCTACGAGCAGTACTTC. Translating it yields CASSALAGGAPYEQYF.

The table lists this clonotype with a count of one. CDR3 sequence (DNA): TGTGCCAGCAATACCGGGCAAGGCGGTGAAGCTTTCTTT. Protein sequence: CASNTGQGGEAFF. This chain connects TRBV2 to TRBJ1-1; D gene uncertain. V dropped 7 bases and J dropped 7 bases, with 16 bases sitting between them. This CDR3 is built from 13 residues. Germline CDR1 reads SNHLY; CDR2 reads FYNNEI.

This sequence joins TRBV19 and TRBJ2-3; D may match TRBD1 or TRBD2 (5 bases each). The germline V and J ends were trimmed by 10 bases and 2 bases, with 16 bases remaining between them. This CDR3 spans 14 amino acids. From germline, CDR1 is LNHDA and CDR2 SQIVND (reference sequence). The CDR3 bases are TGTGCCACCGCACGGGACGGTTCCACAGATACGCAGTATTTT. This codes for CATARDGSTDTQYF.

This rearrangement joins TRBV30 to TRBJ2-3, with 9 nucleotides matching TRBD1. Per germline, CDR1 GTSNPN and CDR2 SVGIG (reference sequence). The CDR3 has 17 residues. The junction had 12 bases not matched to a gene; V was cut back by 1 base and J by 4 bases. CDR3 in amino acids: CAWSAQDRGFVADTQYF. CDR3 bases: TGTGCCTGGAGTGCCCAGGACAGGGGCTTTGTAGCAGATACGCAGTATTTT. Complete variable domain (other parts from reference TRBV30 and TRBJ2-3): SQTIHQWPATLVQPVGSPLSLECTVEGTSNPNLYWYRQAAGRGLQLLFYSVGIGQISSEVPQNLSASRPQDRQFILSSKKLLLSDSGFYLCAWSAQDRGFVADTQYFGPGTRLTVL.

The genes are TRBV7-9 and TRBJ2-2; D is possibly TRBD1 or TRBD2 (5 bases each). This CDR3 is built from 17 residues. V was shortened by 3 bases and J by 5 bases, with 19 bases between the two germline ends. Looked up from germline, CDR1 is SEHNR and CDR2 is FQNEAQ (reference sequence). CDR3 in DNA: TGTGCCAGCAGCTTTTACCGGGGCAGGGACGGAACCGGGGAGCTGTTTTTT. This codes for CASSFYRGRDGTGELFF.

V and J are TRBV11-3 and TRBJ1-5; no definite D call. The CDR3 runs 13 residues. Trimming removed 2 bases from V and 0 bases from J, with 2 bases in between. In germline, CDR1 is SGHNT, CDR2 YENEEA. The CDR3 here is CASSLNSNQPQHF. The CDR3 DNA follows: TGTGCCAGCAGCTTAAATAGCAATCAGCCCCAGCATTTT.